The 16 T cell receptor beta chains below all came from one sample that was sequenced in a study of CD8 T cells in ankylosing spondylitis. TCRdb reprocessed the 5' RACE reads with MiXCR, giving one entry per CDR3 protein. The data contain about 140,000 distinct CDR3 sequences, approximately 32% of them singletons. The sample comprised synovial fluid, either unsorted or a sorted T cell fraction (not recorded which). All receptors come from a male donor with ankylosing spondylitis.

V and J are TRBV11-2 and TRBJ2-3, with 10 bases that match TRBD2. With V trimmed by 1 base and J by 3 bases, 10 bases remained unmatched. CDR1 is SGHAT, CDR2 FQNNGV, per germline. CDR3 length: 18 amino acids. The CDR3 DNA reads TGTGCCAGCAGCTTAGTTAGGCCACTAGCGGGAAGTACAGATACGCAGTATTTT. It translates to CASSLVRPLAGSTDTQYF. Full variable domain (missing parts from reference TRBV11-2 and TRBJ2-3): EAGVAQSPRYKIIEKRQSVAFWCNPISGHATLYWYQQILGQGPKLLIQFQNNGVVDDSQLPKDRFSAERLKGVDSTLKIQPAKLEDSAVYLCASSLVRPLAGSTDTQYFGPGTRLTVL.

The table lists this clonotype with many counts. The chain couples TRBV12-3 or TRBV12-4 to TRBJ2-5, with 11 bases aligning to TRBD2. Losses at the gene ends were 5 bases for V and 5 bases for J; bases not matched to a gene: 4. The CDR3 has 14 amino acids. CDR3 residues: CASSPVAGGETQYF. CDR3 coding DNA: TGTGCCAGCAGTCCCGTAGCGGGGGGGGAGACCCAGTACTTC.

This clonotype was counted at least ten times. V and J are TRBV7-8 and TRBJ2-5; 12 positions match TRBD1. Germline V gives CDR1 SGHVS, CDR2 FQNEAQ. Germline trimming cut 7 bases from V and 4 bases from J; bases unmatched to any gene: 4. The CDR3 covers 14 residues. CDR3 sequence: CASTGTGGRETQYF. CDR3 nucleotide sequence: TGTGCCAGCACCGGGACAGGGGGCAGAGAGACCCAGTACTTC.

In its sample, this clonotype was seen many times. V and J are TRBV29-1 and TRBJ2-3, with D hard to call. Between the trimmed V and J ends, which lost 6 bases and 2 bases, there was a span of 3 bases. This CDR3 region has 10 residues. The germline V gene has CDR1 SQVTM and CDR2 ANQGSEA. CDR3 coding DNA: TGCAGCGTCGCCACAGATACGCAGTATTTT. Translated: CSVATDTQYF.

This clonotype was counted between two and nine times. V gene TRBV28 combines with J gene TRBJ1-2; unclear D gene. Germline V gene data show CDR1 as MDHEN and CDR2 as SYDVKM. The CDR3 consists of 14 residues. The V end was cut by 6 bases, the J end by 0 bases, with 11 bases between. The CDR3 coding sequence is TGTGCCAGCAGCCCCAGATGGTCTAACTATGGCTACACCTTC. Protein product: CASSPRWSNYGYTF.

The V and J genes are TRBV12-3 or TRBV12-4 and TRBJ1-6, with TRBD1 as a possible D gene (6 bases). The CDR3 consists of 14 residues. Trimming removed 6 bases at V and 7 bases at J, with 13 bases between. This CDR3 is CASRAGAGNSPLHF. The CDR3 region has the DNA TGTGCCAGCAGGGCGGGGGCAGGGAATTCACCCCTCCACTTT.

This clonotype was observed many times. The chain recombines TRBV28 with TRBJ2-7; D gene unclear. V lost 3 bases and J lost 3, with 12 bases in between. The V gene's germline CDR1 is MDHEN and CDR2 SYDVKM. The CDR3 contains 14 residues. The CDR3: CASSFQLWGYEQYF. The CDR3 DNA reads TGTGCCAGCAGTTTTCAGTTGTGGGGCTACGAGCAGTACTTC.

The chain couples TRBV20-1 to TRBJ1-4; the D gene is possibly TRBD1 (5 bases). This CDR3 spans 13 amino acids. Germline CDR1 and CDR2: DFQATT and SNEGSKA (reference sequence). Trimming removed 6 bases at V and 6 bases at J, with 14 bases between. The CDR3 bases are TGCAGTGCCACCAAGGGGAGCGATGAAAAACTGTTTTTT. This sequence encodes CSATKGSDEKLFF.

This sequence joins TRBV12-3 or TRBV12-4 and TRBJ1-2; unclear D gene. The V gene lost 3 bases and the J gene lost 6 bases, with 14 bases spanning the gap. This CDR3 has 14 residues. CDR3 in DNA: TGTGCCAGCAGTTTTTATCCCGGGCCGGATGGCTACACCTTC. It encodes CASSFYPGPDGYTF.

V is TRBV30 and J is TRBJ2-1; D is unresolved. The germline CDR1 and CDR2 sequences are GTSNPN and SVGIG (reference sequence). This CDR3 has 11 amino acids. V was shortened by 8 bases and J by 1 base, with 6 bases between the two germline ends. This chain's CDR3 is CAQESYNEQFF. The CDR3 DNA sequence: TGTGCCCAAGAGTCCTACAATGAGCAGTTCTTC. The full variable domain, with the rest looked up from reference TRBV30 and TRBJ2-1, is SQTIHQWPATLVQPVGSPLSLECTVEGTSNPNLYWYRQAAGRGLQLLFYSVGIGQISSEVPQNLSASRPQDRQFILSSKKLLLSDSGFYLCAQESYNEQFFGPGTRLTVL.

This chain links TRBV7-9 with TRBJ1-2, with D possibly TRBD1 on 5 matching bases. This CDR3 is built from 16 residues. Trimming stripped 2 bases from V and 7 bases from J, with 20 bases between. The germline V gene has CDR1 SEHNR and CDR2 FQNEAQ (reference sequence). The CDR3 sequence is CASSLTGVLLSPGYTF. CDR3 in DNA: TGTGCCAGCAGCTTAACGGGGGTCCTTTTGTCCCCTGGCTACACCTTC.

The chain carries TRBV4-1 and TRBJ2-3; D is uncertain. The CDR3 has 14 residues. The V gene's germline CDR1 is MGHRA and CDR2 YSYEKL. The V and J ends lost 0 bases and 8 bases respectively, with 12 bases between them. This CDR3 is CASSQEDPPGTQYF. The CDR3 DNA sequence: TGCGCCAGCAGCCAAGAGGACCCCCCGGGTACGCAGTATTTT.

The sample holds many counts of this clonotype. The CDR3 DNA is TGTGCCAGCAGCTTGGAAGGACTAGCGGGGGGGCGGACAGATACGCAGTATTTT. Its translation is CASSLEGLAGGRTDTQYF. The genes are TRBV11-1 and TRBJ2-3, with 15 bases identical to TRBD2. V was clipped by 3 bases and J by 3 bases; unmatched bases: 7. Germline V lookup: CDR1 SGHAT, CDR2 FQDESV (reference sequence). CDR3 length: 18 residues.

This clonotype was seen only a few times. This chain connects TRBV10-2 to TRBJ1-6; D gene uncertain. Germline values: CDR1 WSHSY, CDR2 SAAADI. The CDR3 has 13 amino acids. V lost 4 bases to trimming and J lost 7 bases, with 8 bases between them. The DNA of the CDR3 is TGCGCCAGCAGTGCCCAGGCGAATTCACCCCTCCACTTT. This codes for CASSAQANSPLHF.

The J gene is TRBJ2-1, the V gene TRBV5-1, with TRBD2 identical over 7 bases. The V segment lost 4 bases and the J segment 5 bases; nucleotides outside the gene matches: 9. The CDR3 has 15 residues. Germline-derived CDR1 and CDR2 are SGHRS and YFSETQ. The CDR3 bases are TGCGCCAGCAGCCGGGCAGCGGGGACCAACAATGAGCAGTTCTTC. Translation gives CASSRAAGTNNEQFF.

The chain recombines TRBV20-1 with TRBJ2-1; 8 nucleotides agree with TRBD2. This CDR3 is 16 amino acids long. J lost 6 bases, V lost 6 bases, and 16 bases had no gene match. Germline V gives CDR1 DFQATT, CDR2 SNEGSKA (reference sequence). DNA for the CDR3: TGCAGTGCCCCCACAAAAGCGGGACTAGTGCGCAATGAGCAGTTCTTC. Encoded protein: CSAPTKAGLVRNEQFF.